This T cell receptor beta chain came from a study of a mutant IDH1 vaccine in newly diagnosed glioma. Across the study: Averaging approximately 42 years of age, treated patients were roughly 60% male and about 38% female.

The germline V gene has CDR1 SQVTM and CDR2 ANQGSEA. The CDR3 covers 14 residues. As to this clone: Its antigen is as yet unknown.

Here immunoSEQ multiplex PCR was the method, and the copy in TCRdb shows in-frame clones only, minus some. The sample holds roughly 110,000 clones, 90% seen once. Noted time point: week 11, during vaccination. Vaccination comprised doses that each held 300 ug of mutant IDH1 20-mer peptide, plus topical imiquimod. The TCR was taken from a woman aged 50 to 60 with glioma. The sample in question was PBMCs, obtained from a glioma patient whose treatment included an IDH1 peptide vaccine. V gene TRBV29-1 combines with J gene TRBJ2-5; 11 bases are shared with TRBD2. Near its end, the DNA agrees better with TRBJ2-7, so the J call may be wrong. In DNA form, the CDR3 reads TGCAGCACAAGGACTAGCGGGTGGAGTGACGAGCAGTACTTC. Translating gives CSTRTSGWSDEQYF.